This T cell receptor (beta chain) was sequenced for a study of blood T cell repertoires in COVID-19. Study in general: From the United States, Italy and Spain came samples of acute and convalescent COVID-19.

Enrolment of Seattle patients took place during active infection, and they were followed longitudinally. This clone was recorded once. Produced via immunoSEQ multiplex PCR; TCRdb's table is partial and in-frame only. In the table there are fewer than 300,000 clones, about 88% of which are singletons. The clonotype was recovered from a human donor with COVID-19, enrolled during active disease. The donor label of this sample is uncertain. Sequences were obtained from peripheral blood.

CDR3 DNA sequence: TGTGCCAGCAGCCAAGAACGGGGGACCTACAATGAGCAGTTCTTC. It yields the protein CASSQERGTYNEQFF. The chain employs TRBV3-1 (or the pseudogene TRBV3-2) and TRBJ2-1; tentatively, D is TRBD2 (6 bases). The CDR3 contains 15 residues. V lost 0 bases, J lost 2 bases, and 8 bases lay in between. The germline gives CDR1 LGHDT, CDR2 YNNKEL (reference sequence).